The 6 T cell receptor beta chains below come from one sample, sequenced in a study of chemoradiotherapy in HPV16-positive cancers. Data came from immunoSEQ multiplex PCR; TCRdb stores just in-frame clones and leaves some out. Of tens of thousands of clones listed, more than 75% are singletons. This sample comprised blood, obtained from a patient who underwent chemoradiotherapy. The receptors were sampled from a human donor with HPV-associated anogenital cancer.

V gene TRBV6-5 combines with J gene TRBJ2-1; 8 nucleotides agree with TRBD2. The CDR3 length is 14 residues. Unmatched junction bases numbered 5, after V lost 8 bases and J lost 2 bases. Germline loops: CDR1 MNHEY, CDR2 SVGAGI. CDR3 sequence (DNA): TGTGCCAGCGGGCGGACTAGCCCCTACAATGAGCAGTTCTTC. It is translated as CASGRTSPYNEQFF.

This chain uses TRBV6-1 with TRBJ2-1, with TRBD1 identical over 7 bases. The germline CDR1 and CDR2 sequences are MNHNS and SASEGT. The CDR3 is 13 residues long. J was trimmed by 4 bases and V by 6 bases; bases with no gene match: 3. The CDR3 DNA reads as TGTGCCAGCAGGAGGACAGGATACAATGAGCAGTTCTTC. Protein sequence: CASRRTGYNEQFF.

The CDR3: CASSLDAVSTDTQYF. CDR3 nucleotides: TGTGCCAGCAGCTTGGATGCAGTTAGCACAGATACGCAGTATTTT. The chain carries TRBV5-5 and TRBJ2-3; D gene ambiguous. Germline CDR1 reads SGHKS; CDR2 reads YYEKEE (reference sequence). The CDR3 is 15 amino acids. Trimming shortened V by 0 bases and J by 0 bases, and 8 bases separated the two germline ends.

This clone has just a few counts. The chain joins TRBV7-8 to TRBJ1-2; D not certain. V was clipped by 1 base and J by 2 bases, with 5 bases between them. The germline V gene has CDR1 SGHVS and CDR2 FQNEAQ. The CDR3 is made up of 13 amino acids. CDR3 sequence: CASSLGRNYGYTF. CDR3 DNA: TGTGCCAGCAGCTTAGGAAGAAACTATGGCTACACCTTC.

The chain has TRBV6-5 and TRBJ2-5; D is perhaps TRBD1 or TRBD2 (5 bases each). The length of the CDR3 is 13 residues. Trimming took 8 bases from V and 4 from J, leaving 14 bases between them. Germline loops: CDR1 MNHEY, CDR2 SVGAGI. The CDR3 here is CASSQGDLETQYF. In nucleotides, the CDR3 is TGTGCCAGCTCTCAGGGAGATTTAGAGACCCAGTACTTC.

This chain uses TRBV4-2 with TRBJ1-3; TRBD1 aligns across 7 bases. Germline V lookup: CDR1 LGHNA, CDR2 YNFKEQ. The J segment lost 3 bases and the V segment lost 4 bases, leaving 0 bases of the junction unmatched. This CDR3 comprises 13 residues. The CDR3 DNA follows: TGTGCCAGCAGCCGGGACAGTGGAAACACCATATATTTT. Translated: CASSRDSGNTIYF.